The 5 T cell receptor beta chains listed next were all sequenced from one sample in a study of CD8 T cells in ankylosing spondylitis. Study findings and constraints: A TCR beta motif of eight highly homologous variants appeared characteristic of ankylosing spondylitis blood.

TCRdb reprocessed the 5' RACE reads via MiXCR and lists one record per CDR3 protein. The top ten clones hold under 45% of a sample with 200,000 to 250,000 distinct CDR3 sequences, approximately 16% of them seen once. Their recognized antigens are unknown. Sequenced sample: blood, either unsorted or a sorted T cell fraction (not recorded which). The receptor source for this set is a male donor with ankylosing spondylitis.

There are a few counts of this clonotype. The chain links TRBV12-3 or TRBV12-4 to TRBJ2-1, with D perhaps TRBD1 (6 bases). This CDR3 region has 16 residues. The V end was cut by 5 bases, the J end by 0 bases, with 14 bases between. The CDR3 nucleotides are TGTGCCAGCAGTCCCGGACAGCCGAGCTCCTACAATGAGCAGTTCTTC. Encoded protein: CASSPGQPSSYNEQFF.

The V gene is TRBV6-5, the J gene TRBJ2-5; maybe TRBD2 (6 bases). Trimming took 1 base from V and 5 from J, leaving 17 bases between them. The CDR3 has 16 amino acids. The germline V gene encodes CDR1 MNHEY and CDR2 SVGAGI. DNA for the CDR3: TGTGCCAGCAGTTACTTTGCGGGGACCCTACGGGAGACCCAGTACTTC. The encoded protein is CASSYFAGTLRETQYF.

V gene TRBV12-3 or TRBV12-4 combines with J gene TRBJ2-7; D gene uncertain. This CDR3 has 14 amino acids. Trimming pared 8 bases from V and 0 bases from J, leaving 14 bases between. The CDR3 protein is CASRSSDPSYEQYF. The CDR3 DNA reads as TGTGCCAGCCGTAGCAGCGACCCCTCCTACGAGCAGTACTTC.

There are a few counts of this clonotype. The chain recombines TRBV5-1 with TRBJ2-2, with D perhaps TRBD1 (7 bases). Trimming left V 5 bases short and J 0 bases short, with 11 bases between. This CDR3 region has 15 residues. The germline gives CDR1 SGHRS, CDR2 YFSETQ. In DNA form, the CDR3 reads TGCGCCAGCAGGCGGGACAGTACGAACACCGGGGAGCTGTTTTTT. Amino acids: CASRRDSTNTGELFF. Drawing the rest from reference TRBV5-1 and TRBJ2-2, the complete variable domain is KAGVTQTPRYLIKTRGQQVTLSCSPISGHRSVSWYQQTPGQGLQFLFEYFSETQRNKGNFPGRFSGRQFSNSRSEMNVSTLELGDSALYLCASRRDSTNTGELFFGEGSRLTVL.

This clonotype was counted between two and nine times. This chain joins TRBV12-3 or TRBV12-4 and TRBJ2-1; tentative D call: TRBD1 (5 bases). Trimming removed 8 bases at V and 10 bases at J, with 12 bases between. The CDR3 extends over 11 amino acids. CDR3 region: CASGHIPEQFF. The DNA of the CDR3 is TGTGCCAGCGGACATATCCCCGAGCAGTTCTTC.